The entry below gives a single T cell receptor (beta chain) sequence along with its context. What it binds is not known. It was after roughly ten days of culture that CD4+ T cells were isolated. Between the trimmed V and J ends, which lost 1 base and 1 base, there was a span of 10 bases. This CDR3 region has 15 residues. CDR1 and CDR2 (germline): MDHEN, SYDVKM. Assay used: immunoSEQ multiplex PCR; TCRdb lists only in-frame clones, some missing. The sample has about 25,000 clones; around 70% are singletons. The sample belongs to a study of vaccination effects on CD4 cells after COVID-19. This sequence joins TRBV28 and TRBJ1-1; tentatively, D is TRBD1 (6 bases). The sequence came from a human donor who received a COVID-19 vaccine. The sequenced sample was CD4+ T cells from PBMCs cultured without peptide, obtained before COVID-19 vaccination. This CDR3 reads CASSLSGQWNTEAFF. The CDR3 DNA sequence: TGTGCCAGCAGTTTATCTGGACAGTGGAACACTGAAGCTTTCTTT.